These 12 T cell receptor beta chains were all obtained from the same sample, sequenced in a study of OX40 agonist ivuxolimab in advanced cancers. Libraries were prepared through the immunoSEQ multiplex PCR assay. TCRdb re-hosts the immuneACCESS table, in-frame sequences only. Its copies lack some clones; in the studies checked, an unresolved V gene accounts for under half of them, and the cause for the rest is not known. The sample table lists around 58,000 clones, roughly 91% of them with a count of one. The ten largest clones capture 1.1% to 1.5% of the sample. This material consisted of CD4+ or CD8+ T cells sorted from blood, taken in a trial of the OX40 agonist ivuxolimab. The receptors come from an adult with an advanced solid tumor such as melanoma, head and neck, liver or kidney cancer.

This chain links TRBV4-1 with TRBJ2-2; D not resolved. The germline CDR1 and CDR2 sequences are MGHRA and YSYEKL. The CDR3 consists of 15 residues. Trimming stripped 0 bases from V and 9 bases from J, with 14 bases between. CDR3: CASSQEVSQSRELFF. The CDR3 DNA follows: TGCGCCAGCAGCCAAGAAGTCAGCCAGTCACGGGAGCTGTTTTTT.

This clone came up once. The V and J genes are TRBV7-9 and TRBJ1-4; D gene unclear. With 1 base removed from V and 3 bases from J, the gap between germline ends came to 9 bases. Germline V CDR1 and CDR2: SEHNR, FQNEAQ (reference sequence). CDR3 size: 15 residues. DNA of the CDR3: TGTGCCAGCAGCTTAGATTCGGGGTCTAATGAAAAACTGTTTTTT. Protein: CASSLDSGSNEKLFF.

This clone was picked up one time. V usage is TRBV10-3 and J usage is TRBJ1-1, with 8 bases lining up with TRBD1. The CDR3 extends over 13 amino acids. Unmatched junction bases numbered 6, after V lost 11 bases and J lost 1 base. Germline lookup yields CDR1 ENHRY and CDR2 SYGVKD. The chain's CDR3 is CASNRGENTEAFF. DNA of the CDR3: TGTGCCTCAAACAGGGGGGAGAACACTGAAGCTTTCTTT.

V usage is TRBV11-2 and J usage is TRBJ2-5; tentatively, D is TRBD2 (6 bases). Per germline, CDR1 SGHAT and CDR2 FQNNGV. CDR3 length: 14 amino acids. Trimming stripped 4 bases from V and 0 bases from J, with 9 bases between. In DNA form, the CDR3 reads TGTGCCAGCAGCTACGGGGGAAACCAAGAGACCCAGTACTTC. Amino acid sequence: CASSYGGNQETQYF.

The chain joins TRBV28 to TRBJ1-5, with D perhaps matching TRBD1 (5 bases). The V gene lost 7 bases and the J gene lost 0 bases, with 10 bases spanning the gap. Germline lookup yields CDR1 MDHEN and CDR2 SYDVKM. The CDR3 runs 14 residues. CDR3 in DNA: TGTGCCAGCAATCGGGACGATAGCAATCAGCCCCAGCATTTT. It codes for CASNRDDSNQPQHF.

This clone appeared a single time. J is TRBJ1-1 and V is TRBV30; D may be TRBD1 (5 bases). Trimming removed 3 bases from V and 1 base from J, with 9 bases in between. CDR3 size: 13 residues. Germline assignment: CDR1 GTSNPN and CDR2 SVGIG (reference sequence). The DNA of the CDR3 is TGTGCCTGGAGAACAGGACCGAACACTGAAGCTTTCTTT. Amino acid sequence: CAWRTGPNTEAFF.

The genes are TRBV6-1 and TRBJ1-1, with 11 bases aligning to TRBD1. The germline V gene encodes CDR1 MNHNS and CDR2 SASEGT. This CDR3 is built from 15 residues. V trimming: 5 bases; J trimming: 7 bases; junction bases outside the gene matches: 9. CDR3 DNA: TGTGCCAGCAGTCCCAGGACAGGGGGCGCGAATGAAGCTTTCTTT. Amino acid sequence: CASSPRTGGANEAFF.

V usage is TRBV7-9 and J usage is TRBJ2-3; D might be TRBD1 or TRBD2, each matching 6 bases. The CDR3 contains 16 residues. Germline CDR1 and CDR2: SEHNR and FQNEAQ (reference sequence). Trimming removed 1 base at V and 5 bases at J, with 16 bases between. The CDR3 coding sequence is TGTGCCAGCAGCTTAGAGGGGGGACCTGGGAGAGATACGCAGTATTTT. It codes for CASSLEGGPGRDTQYF.

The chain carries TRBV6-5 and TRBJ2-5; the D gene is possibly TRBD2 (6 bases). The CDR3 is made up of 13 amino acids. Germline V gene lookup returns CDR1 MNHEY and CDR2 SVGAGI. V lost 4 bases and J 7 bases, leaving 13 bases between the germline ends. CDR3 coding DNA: TGTGCCAGCAGTTGGACGGGAGATGGGACCCAGTACTTC. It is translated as CASSWTGDGTQYF.

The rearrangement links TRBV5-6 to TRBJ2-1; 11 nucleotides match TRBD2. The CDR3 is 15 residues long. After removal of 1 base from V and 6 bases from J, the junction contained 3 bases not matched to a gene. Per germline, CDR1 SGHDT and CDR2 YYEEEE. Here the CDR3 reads CASSLTTSGVNEQFF. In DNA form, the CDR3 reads TGTGCCAGCAGCTTGACGACTAGCGGGGTCAATGAGCAGTTCTTC.

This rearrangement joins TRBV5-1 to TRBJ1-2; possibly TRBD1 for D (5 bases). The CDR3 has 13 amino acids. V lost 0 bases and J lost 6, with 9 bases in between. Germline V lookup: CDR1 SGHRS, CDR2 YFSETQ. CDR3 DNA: TGCGCCAGCAGCTTGGCAGGAGGGGATGGCTACACCTTC. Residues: CASSLAGGDGYTF. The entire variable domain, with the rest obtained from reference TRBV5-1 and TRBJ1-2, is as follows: KAGVTQTPRYLIKTRGQQVTLSCSPISGHRSVSWYQQTPGQGLQFLFEYFSETQRNKGNFPGRFSGRQFSNSRSEMNVSTLELGDSALYLCASSLAGGDGYTFGSGTRLTVV.

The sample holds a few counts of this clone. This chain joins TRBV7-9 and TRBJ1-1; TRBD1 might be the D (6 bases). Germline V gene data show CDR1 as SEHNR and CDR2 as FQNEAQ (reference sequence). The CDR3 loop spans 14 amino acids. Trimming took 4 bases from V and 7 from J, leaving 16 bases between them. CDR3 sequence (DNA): TGTGCCAGCAGCTCCACGAGGGGGAAAGATGAAGCTTTCTTT. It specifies CASSSTRGKDEAFF. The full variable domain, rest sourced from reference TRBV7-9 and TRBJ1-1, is DTGVSQNPRHKITKRGQNVTFRCDPISEHNRLYWYRQTLGQGPEFLTYFQNEAQLEKSRLLSDRFSAERPKGSFSTLEIQRTEQGDSAMYLCASSSTRGKDEAFFGQGTRLTVV.